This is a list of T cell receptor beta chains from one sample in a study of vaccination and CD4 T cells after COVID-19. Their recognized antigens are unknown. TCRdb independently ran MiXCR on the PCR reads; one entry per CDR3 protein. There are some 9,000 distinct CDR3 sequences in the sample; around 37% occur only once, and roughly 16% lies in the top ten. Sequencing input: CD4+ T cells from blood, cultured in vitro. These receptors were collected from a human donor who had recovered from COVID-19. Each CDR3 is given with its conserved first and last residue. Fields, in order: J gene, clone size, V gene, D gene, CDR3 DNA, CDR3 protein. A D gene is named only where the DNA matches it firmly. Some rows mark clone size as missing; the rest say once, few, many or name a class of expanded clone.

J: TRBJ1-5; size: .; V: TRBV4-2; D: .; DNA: TGTGCCAGCAGCCAAGGTAAGGGGATGAGCAATCAGCCCCAGCATTTT; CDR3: CASSQGKGMSNQPQHF
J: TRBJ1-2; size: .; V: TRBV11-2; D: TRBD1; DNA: TGTGCCAGCAGCGCCGGCTCAGGGGGCTATGGCTACACCTTC; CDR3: CASSAGSGGYGYTF
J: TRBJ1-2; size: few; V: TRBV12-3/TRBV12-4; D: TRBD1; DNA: TGTGCCAGCAGTGCCCGGACAGGGGCTAACTATGGCTACACCTTC; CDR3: CASSARTGANYGYTF
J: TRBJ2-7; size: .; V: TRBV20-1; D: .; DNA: TGCAGTGCTAGAGATCGGCAGTCCCGCACCTACGAGCAGTACTTC; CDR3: CSARDRQSRTYEQYF
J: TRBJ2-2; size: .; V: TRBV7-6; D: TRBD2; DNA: TGTGCCAGCAGCAAGTCTAGCGGGGGGATAACGGACACCGGGGAGCTGTTTTTT; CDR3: CASSKSSGGITDTGELFF
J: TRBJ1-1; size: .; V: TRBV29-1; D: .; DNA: TGCAGCGTCATGAGGGGAAACACTGAAGCTTTCTTT; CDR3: CSVMRGNTEAFF
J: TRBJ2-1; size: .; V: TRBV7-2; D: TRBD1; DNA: TGTGCCAGCAGCCGGCGGGACAGGGTGGTAAATGAGCAGTTCTTC; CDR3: CASSRRDRVVNEQFF
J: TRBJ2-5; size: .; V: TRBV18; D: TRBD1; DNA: TGTGCCAGCTCACCACCTCCAGGGGGCCCACAAGAGACCCAGTACTTC; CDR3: CASSPPPGGPQETQYF
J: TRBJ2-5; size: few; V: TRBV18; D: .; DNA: TGTGCCAGCTCACCACCCGCAGGGAGGTTGGAGACCCAGTACTTC; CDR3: CASSPPAGRLETQYF
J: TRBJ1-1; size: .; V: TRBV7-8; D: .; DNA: TGTGCCACCGGAGGGAGAGACACTGAAGCTTTCTTT; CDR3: CATGGRDTEAFF
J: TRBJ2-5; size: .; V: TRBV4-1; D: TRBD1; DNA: TGCGCCAGCAGCATTGGGACAGGGGCCCCGGAACGGACCCAGTACTTC; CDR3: CASSIGTGAPERTQYF
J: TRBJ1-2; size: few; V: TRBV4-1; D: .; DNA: TGCGCCAGCAGCCAAGTCGGCGCCTTCTATGGCTACACCTTC; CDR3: CASSQVGAFYGYTF
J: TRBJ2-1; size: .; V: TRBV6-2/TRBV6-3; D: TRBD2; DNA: TGTGCCAGCAGTGACCACATCGGGACTAGCGGGGGATCAATTGTCCGGCAGTTCTTC; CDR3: CASSDHIGTSGGSIVRQFF
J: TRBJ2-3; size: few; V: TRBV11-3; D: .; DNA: TGTGCCAGCAGCTTAGATGGGGTTTATAGCACAGATACGCAGTATTTT; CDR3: CASSLDGVYSTDTQYF